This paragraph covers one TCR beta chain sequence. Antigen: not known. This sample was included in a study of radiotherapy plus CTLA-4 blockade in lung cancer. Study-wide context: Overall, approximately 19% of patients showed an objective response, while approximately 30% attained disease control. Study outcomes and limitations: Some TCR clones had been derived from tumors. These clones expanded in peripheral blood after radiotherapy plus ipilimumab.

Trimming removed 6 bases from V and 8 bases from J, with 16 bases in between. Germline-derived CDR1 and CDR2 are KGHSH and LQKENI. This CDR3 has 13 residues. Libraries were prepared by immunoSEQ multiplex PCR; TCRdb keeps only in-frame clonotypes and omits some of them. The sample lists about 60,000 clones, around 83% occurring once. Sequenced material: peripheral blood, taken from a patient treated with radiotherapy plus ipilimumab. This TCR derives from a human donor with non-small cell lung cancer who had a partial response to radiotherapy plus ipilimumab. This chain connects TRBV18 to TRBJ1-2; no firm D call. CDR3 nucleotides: TGTGCCAGCTCCCGGGGATGGGGTGACGGCTACACCTTC. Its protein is CASSRGWGDGYTF.